The 18 T cell receptor beta chains listed next were all sequenced from one sample in a study of sequential checkpoint blockade in melanoma. The assay was immunoSEQ multiplex PCR, and TCRdb's table has in-frame clones only and misses some. The sample has approximately 4,300 clones, 55% seen once. The sample's treatment: randomized to nivolumab then ipilimumab (arm A) or the reverse (arm B). The material was CD8+ T cells sorted from blood (inferred from file names), obtained from a patient given nivolumab and ipilimumab in sequence. These receptors all come from a human donor with melanoma.

The chain employs TRBV7-9 and TRBJ2-1, with 10 positions matching TRBD1. Per the germline V gene, CDR1 is SEHNR and CDR2 is FQNEAQ (reference sequence). The CDR3 spans 16 residues. V was clipped by 3 bases and J by 9 bases; unmatched bases: 11. Here the CDR3 DNA reads TGTGCCAGCAGCTTGTCCGGGACAGGGGATGGGGGTGAGCAGTTCTTC. It encodes CASSLSGTGDGGEQFF.

The J gene is TRBJ2-1, the V gene TRBV4-3, with TRBD2 as a possible D gene (5 bases). The ends were cut back, 0 bases at V and 0 bases at J, with 12 bases in the middle. CDR1 is LGHNA and CDR2 is YSLEER in the germline V gene. The CDR3 covers 17 residues. This chain's CDR3 is CASSQERLANSYNEQFF. The DNA for the CDR3 is TGCGCCAGCAGCCAAGAGCGGCTAGCTAACTCCTACAATGAGCAGTTCTTC.

The V call is TRBV30, the J call TRBJ2-7; TRBD2 might be the D (6 bases). V was shortened by 3 bases and J by 6 bases, with 12 bases between the two germline ends. CDR3 size: 12 residues. Germline CDR1 is GTSNPN and CDR2 is SVGIG (reference sequence). CDR3 protein: CAWSDGTGEQYF. Written as DNA, the CDR3 is TGTGCCTGGAGCGACGGGACTGGCGAGCAGTACTTC.

The chain has TRBV27 and TRBJ2-3; 8 nucleotides align to TRBD2. The V and J ends lost 6 bases and 8 bases, in that order; junction bases with no gene match: 13. The CDR3 covers 15 residues. The germline CDR1 and CDR2 sequences are MNHEY and SMNVEV (reference sequence). This chain's CDR3 is CASRQWLGRESTQYF. The CDR3 DNA is TGTGCCAGCAGACAATGGCTCGGGAGGGAGAGTACGCAGTATTTT.

The V and J genes are TRBV7-8 and TRBJ2-1, with a weak D call TRBD2 (6 bases). Germline V gives CDR1 SGHVS, CDR2 FQNEAQ. The ends were cut back, 5 bases at V and 12 bases at J, with 14 bases in the middle. The CDR3 contains 12 residues. CDR3 in amino acids: CASSPTSLGQFF. The CDR3 region has the DNA TGTGCCAGCAGCCCTACTAGCTTGGGGCAGTTCTTC.

This clone has only a few counts. V is TRBV5-4 and J is TRBJ2-7, with TRBD1 matching 7 bases. Trimming took 3 bases from V and 1 from J; bases not matched to a gene: 10. The CDR3 runs to 16 residues. CDR1 is SGHNT and CDR2 is YYREEE in the germline V gene (reference sequence). CDR3 residues: CASSYAQGQNSYEQYF. CDR3 in DNA: TGTGCCAGCAGCTACGCACAGGGACAGAATTCCTACGAGCAGTACTTC. Using reference TRBV5-4 and TRBJ2-7 for the parts outside the CDR3, the full variable domain is ETGVTQSPTHLIKTRGQQVTLRCSSQSGHNTVSWYQQALGQGPQFIFQYYREEENGRGNFPPRFSGLQFPNYSSELNVNALELDDSALYLCASSYAQGQNSYEQYFGPGTRLTVT.

This rearrangement joins TRBV4-3 to TRBJ2-3, with 9 bases aligning to TRBD1. Germline V gene data show CDR1 as LGHNA and CDR2 as YSLEER. The CDR3 length is 16 residues. Unmatched junction bases numbered 7, after V lost 2 bases and J lost 4 bases. The CDR3 sequence: CASSQTGTGLADTQYF. The CDR3 DNA sequence: TGCGCCAGCAGCCAAACCGGGACAGGGTTGGCAGATACGCAGTATTTT.

V gene TRBV27 combines with J gene TRBJ1-2; maybe TRBD1 (6 bases). The CDR3 runs to 15 residues. V lost 2 bases and J lost 6, with 16 bases in between. In germline, CDR1 is MNHEY, CDR2 SMNVEV (reference sequence). CDR3 nucleotides: TGTGCCAGCAGTTTACAAGGACAGATGGGGAATGGCTACACCTTC. Translation gives CASSLQGQMGNGYTF.

The chain uses TRBV5-8 and TRBJ2-3; D is unresolved. Germline V CDR1 and CDR2: SGHTS, YDEGEE. Trimming removed 1 base from V and 0 bases from J, with 9 bases in between. This CDR3 has 15 amino acids. The CDR3 DNA follows: TGTGCCAGCAGCTTGAACACCACGAGCACAGATACGCAGTATTTT. Amino acids: CASSLNTTSTDTQYF. Full variable domain (remainder filled in from reference TRBV5-8 and TRBJ2-3): EAGVTQSPTHLIKTRGQQATLRCSPISGHTSVYWYQQALGLGLQFLLWYDEGEERNRGNFPPRFSGRQFPNYSSELNVNALELEDSALYLCASSLNTTSTDTQYFGPGTRLTVL.

This chain connects TRBV15 to TRBJ2-2; D is uncertain. V gave up 2 bases and J gave up 4 bases, with 5 bases separating them. Germline CDR1 reads LNHNV; CDR2 reads YYDKDF (reference sequence). CDR3 length: 13 amino acids. CDR3 sequence (DNA): TGTGCCACCAGCAGAACGGGCACCGGGGAGCTGTTTTTT. Protein product: CATSRTGTGELFF.

This chain connects TRBV5-6 to TRBJ2-7, with D uncertain. Germline V CDR1 and CDR2: SGHDT, YYEEEE. This CDR3 is 11 amino acids long. Trimming cost V 4 bases and J 3 bases, with 5 bases left between them. Written as DNA, the CDR3 is TGTGCCAGCAGCAACTACTACGAGCAGTACTTC. Translated: CASSNYYEQYF.

The chain employs TRBV9 and TRBJ2-3, with 8 bases lining up with TRBD1. Looked up from germline, CDR1 is SGDLS and CDR2 is YYNGEE. The CDR3 is 15 residues long. Trimming removed 6 bases from V and 1 base from J; junction bases left unmatched: 7. The CDR3 sequence: CASKQPGQGTDTQYF. DNA for the CDR3: TGTGCCAGCAAACAACCGGGACAGGGCACAGATACGCAGTATTTT.

The chain has TRBV10-3 and TRBJ2-5, with 7 bases lining up with TRBD2. The CDR3 length is 13 residues. V shed 10 bases and J 1 base; nucleotides not matched to a gene: 6. CDR1 is ENHRY and CDR2 is SYGVKD in the germline V gene. The CDR3 sequence is CASGGETQETQYF. The CDR3 bases are TGTGCCAGTGGGGGGGAGACCCAAGAGACCCAGTACTTC.

The chain employs TRBV15 and TRBJ1-4; no clear D gene. Trimming took off 0 bases at V and 8 bases at J, with 16 bases between the two ends. This CDR3 is built from 16 residues. Germline V gene data show CDR1 as LNHNV and CDR2 as YYDKDF (reference sequence). For the CDR3, the DNA is TGTGCCACCAGCAGAGAAGCGGAACAGTTAGAAGAAAAACTGTTTTTT. This encodes CATSREAEQLEEKLFF.

The chain recombines TRBV28 with TRBJ2-5, with D perhaps matching TRBD1 (6 bases). The end of the DNA is better explained by TRBJ2-7, so the J call may be wrong. From germline, CDR1 is MDHEN and CDR2 SYDVKM. There are 16 residues in the CDR3. This CDR3 is CASSLNLGTFLPEQYF. The DNA of the CDR3 is TGTGCCAGCAGTTTAAATCTGGGGACATTCCTACCCGAGCAGTACTTC.

This rearrangement joins TRBV7-9 to TRBJ1-1; D remains ambiguous. In germline, CDR1 is SEHNR, CDR2 FQNEAQ (reference sequence). CDR3 size: 19 residues. With 6 bases removed from V and 3 bases from J, the gap between germline ends came to 29 bases. DNA of the CDR3: TGTGCCAGCAGTCTCCTGGGAGGGAAGTCTGAACCCTGGGACACTGAAGCTTTCTTT. Residues: CASSLLGGKSEPWDTEAFF.

The chain uses TRBV5-6 and TRBJ2-7; D gene ambiguous. CDR1 SGHDT and CDR2 YYEEEE come from the germline V gene. CDR3 length: 11 amino acids. V lost 3 bases and J 6 bases, leaving 7 bases between the germline ends. Here the CDR3 DNA reads TGTGCCAGCAGCTATTACGGCGAGCAGTACTTC. Translation: CASSYYGEQYF.

The chain links TRBV7-9 to TRBJ2-3; 7 nucleotides align to TRBD1. This CDR3 contains 15 residues. Germline V lookup: CDR1 SEHNR, CDR2 FQNEAQ (reference sequence). V shed 6 bases, J shed 4 bases, and the junction held 10 bases outside the gene matches. CDR3 sequence: CASSHDRDVPDTQYF. The CDR3 DNA sequence: TGTGCCAGCAGTCACGACAGGGACGTGCCAGATACGCAGTATTTT. Looking up the rest from reference TRBV7-9 and TRBJ2-3 gives the full variable domain: DTGVSQNPRHKITKRGQNVTFRCDPISEHNRLYWYRQTLGQGPEFLTYFQNEAQLEKSRLLSDRFSAERPKGSFSTLEIQRTEQGDSAMYLCASSHDRDVPDTQYFGPGTRLTVL.